Here is one T cell receptor beta chain with its context. This sample was taken from a study of blood T cell repertoires in COVID-19. Seattle's enrolled individuals joined amid active infection and were then monitored longitudinally. Using immunoSEQ multiplex PCR, the repertoire was profiled, and TCRdb retains in-frame clones only, with some absent. The table lists about 160,000 clones, roughly nine tenths of them singletons. The sequence was collected from a man aged 18 to 30 with COVID-19, enrolled during active disease. The specimen sequenced was peripheral blood.

CDR3 coding DNA: TGCGCCAGCAGCCAGCAGTTCCCTCCTAGCACAGATACGCAGTATTTT. Amino acids: CASSQQFPPSTDTQYF. This rearrangement joins TRBV4-3 to TRBJ2-3; D is ambiguous. This CDR3 comprises 16 residues. Per the germline V gene, CDR1 is LGHNA and CDR2 is YSLEER. V was trimmed by 3 bases and J by 0 bases, leaving 13 bases between them.